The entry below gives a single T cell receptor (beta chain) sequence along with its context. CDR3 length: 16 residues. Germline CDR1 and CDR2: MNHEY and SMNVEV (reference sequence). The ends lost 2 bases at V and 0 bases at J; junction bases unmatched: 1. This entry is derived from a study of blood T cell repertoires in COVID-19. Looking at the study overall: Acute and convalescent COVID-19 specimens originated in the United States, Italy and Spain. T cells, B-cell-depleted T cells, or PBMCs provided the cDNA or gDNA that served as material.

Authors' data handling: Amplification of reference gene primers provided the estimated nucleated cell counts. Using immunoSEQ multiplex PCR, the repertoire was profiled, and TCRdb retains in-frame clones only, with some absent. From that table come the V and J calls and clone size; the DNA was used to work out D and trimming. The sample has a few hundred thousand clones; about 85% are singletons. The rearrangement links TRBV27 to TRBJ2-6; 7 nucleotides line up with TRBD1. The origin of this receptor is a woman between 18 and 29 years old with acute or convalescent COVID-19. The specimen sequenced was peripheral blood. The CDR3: CASSLGTVSGANVLTF. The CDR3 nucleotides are TGTGCCAGCAGTTTAGGGACAGTCTCTGGGGCCAACGTCCTGACTTTC.